These 4 T cell receptor beta chains came from one sample sequenced in a study of T cell repertoires in cytomegalovirus infection (dated by TCRdb to 2018 to 2020). Sequenced on an Illumina HiSeq 1500. TCRdb reworked the public reads: Q25 trimming with fastp, MiXCR clone assembly, productive beta chains retained. Each entry is one CDR3 protein sequence, shown with its most common DNA and genes. The table for this sample lists some 150,000 distinct CDR3 sequences; 5.5% to 7% of them were counted only once. Of the sample, over 15% falls within the top ten clones. Source material: PBMCs. These TCRs come from a human donor in good health (CMV status not recorded). Some clones in this sample may be carry-over from other donors' samples.

This clonotype was seen only a few times. This chain uses TRBV2 with TRBJ1-1, with 7 bases aligning to TRBD1. Germline V gene data show CDR1 as SNHLY and CDR2 as FYNNEI. The V and J ends lost 9 bases and 5 bases, in that order; junction bases with no gene match: 9. This CDR3 has 13 residues. As DNA, the CDR3 is TGTGCCAGGATGGCAGGGGGGAGAACTGAAGCTTTCTTT. Translated, it gives CARMAGGRTEAFF. Looking up the rest from reference TRBV2 and TRBJ1-1 gives the full variable domain: EPEVTQTPSHQVTQMGQEVILRCVPISNHLYFYWYRQILGQKVEFLVSFYNNEISEKSEIFDDQFSVERPDGSNFTLKIRSTKLEDSAMYFCARMAGGRTEAFFGQGTRLTVV.

This clonotype was recorded many times. The genes are TRBV7-8 and TRBJ2-7; D may be TRBD2 (6 bases). Germline lookup yields CDR1 SGHVS and CDR2 FQNEAQ. Trimming stripped 3 bases from V and 1 base from J, with 10 bases between. This CDR3 is built from 14 residues. The CDR3 coding sequence is TGTGCCAGCAGCTTGGGGCGGGGTTCCTACGAGCAGTACTTC. It translates to CASSLGRGSYEQYF. The entire variable domain, with the rest obtained from reference TRBV7-8 and TRBJ2-7, is as follows: GAGVSQSPRYKVAKRGQDVALRCDPISGHVSLFWYQQALGQGPEFLTYFQNEAQLDKSGLPSDRFFAERPEGSVSTLKIQRTQQEDSAVYLCASSLGRGSYEQYFGPGTRLTVT.

This clonotype was seen at least ten times. The gene calls are TRBV7-2 and TRBJ2-2, with 9 bases aligning to TRBD2. Germline values: CDR1 SGHTA, CDR2 FQGNSA. CDR3 size: 16 residues. The V and J ends lost 1 base and 2 bases, in that order; junction bases with no gene match: 2. CDR3 nucleotide sequence: TGTGCCAGCAGCTTAGAGCTAGCGGGAAACACCGGGGAGCTGTTTTTT. Protein sequence: CASSLELAGNTGELFF. Combining the CDR3 with reference TRBV7-2 and TRBJ2-2 gives the whole variable domain GAGVSQSPSNKVTEKGKDVELRCDPISGHTALYWYRQSLGQGLEFLIYFQGNSAPDKSGLPSDRFSAERTGGSVSTLTIQRTQQEDSAVYLCASSLELAGNTGELFFGEGSRLTVL.

This chain connects TRBV5-1 to TRBJ1-4; D remains unclear. V was clipped by 5 bases and J by 0 bases, with 8 bases between them. Per germline, CDR1 SGHRS and CDR2 YFSETQ. There are 14 residues in the CDR3. The CDR3, as DNA: TGCGCCAGCAGGGGAGGACCAACTAATGAAAAACTGTTTTTT. This translates into CASRGGPTNEKLFF.